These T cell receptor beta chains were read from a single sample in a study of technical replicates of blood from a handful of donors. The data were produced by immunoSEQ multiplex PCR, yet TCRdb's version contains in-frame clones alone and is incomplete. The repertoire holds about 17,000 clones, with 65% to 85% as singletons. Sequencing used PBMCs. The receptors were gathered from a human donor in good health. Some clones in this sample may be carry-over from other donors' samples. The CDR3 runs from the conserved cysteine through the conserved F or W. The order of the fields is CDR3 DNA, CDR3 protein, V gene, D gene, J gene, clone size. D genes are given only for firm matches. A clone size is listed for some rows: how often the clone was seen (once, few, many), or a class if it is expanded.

CDR3nt: TGTGCCAGCAGCTTAAAGAGTGAGCAGTTCTTC
CDR3aa: CASSLKSEQFF
v_gene: TRBV5-4
d_gene: NA
j_gene: TRBJ2-1
abundance: few

CDR3nt: TGTGCCAGCAGCCGGACTAGCGGGAGCATTGAGCAGTTCTTC
CDR3aa: CASSRTSGSIEQFF
v_gene: TRBV7-3
d_gene: TRBD2
j_gene: TRBJ2-1
abundance: NA

CDR3nt: TGTGCCAGCAGCGTACAGGGGGCCACCGGGGAGCTGTTTTTT
CDR3aa: CASSVQGATGELFF
v_gene: TRBV25-1
d_gene: TRBD1
j_gene: TRBJ2-2
abundance: once

CDR3nt: TGTGCCAGCTCACCTATCCAGGAAACAATAGACTCTGGAAACACCATATATTTT
CDR3aa: CASSPIQETIDSGNTIYF
v_gene: TRBV18
d_gene: NA
j_gene: TRBJ1-3
abundance: NA

CDR3nt: TGCGCCAGCAGCTTTGGGACAGGGGTACACGAGCAGTACTTC
CDR3aa: CASSFGTGVHEQYF
v_gene: TRBV5-1
d_gene: TRBD1
j_gene: TRBJ2-7
abundance: NA

CDR3nt: TGTGCCAGCAGCCCCGACAGGGGGCTTACTGAAGCTTTCTTT
CDR3aa: CASSPDRGLTEAFF
v_gene: TRBV28
d_gene: TRBD1
j_gene: TRBJ1-1
abundance: NA

CDR3nt: TGTGCCAGCAGAGACAATGGGGAGCTGTTTTTT
CDR3aa: CASRDNGELFF
v_gene: TRBV28
d_gene: NA
j_gene: TRBJ2-2
abundance: once

CDR3nt: TGTGCCAGCACGGGCGAGCAGTACTTC
CDR3aa: CASTGEQYF
v_gene: TRBV7-9
d_gene: NA
j_gene: TRBJ2-7
abundance: NA

CDR3nt: TGTGCCACCAAGGCTGCGGGAGGGCCTAACGAGCAGTACTTC
CDR3aa: CATKAAGGPNEQYF
v_gene: TRBV19
d_gene: TRBD2
j_gene: TRBJ2-7
abundance: NA

CDR3nt: TGTGCCAGCAGCCAGGCCCCTTTTTCCCAAGAGACCCAGTACTTC
CDR3aa: CASSQAPFSQETQYF
v_gene: TRBV7-9
d_gene: NA
j_gene: TRBJ2-5
abundance: NA

CDR3nt: TGTGCCAGCAGTTACTCACTACAGAGCTTACGGGGCGAGCAGTACTTC
CDR3aa: CASSYSLQSLRGEQYF
v_gene: TRBV6-6
d_gene: NA
j_gene: TRBJ2-7
abundance: once

CDR3nt: TGCAGCGTGAGATTCAATGAAAAACTGTTTTTT
CDR3aa: CSVRFNEKLFF
v_gene: TRBV29-1
d_gene: NA
j_gene: TRBJ1-4
abundance: NA

CDR3nt: TGTGCCAGCAGTGAATCCCAGGGGGCATCTGGAAACACCATATATTTT
CDR3aa: CASSESQGASGNTIYF
v_gene: TRBV25-1
d_gene: TRBD1
j_gene: TRBJ1-3
abundance: NA

CDR3nt: TGTGCCAGCAGCCCCAGCGGGTTCGGGAGGGCCTTTGAGCAGTTCTTC
CDR3aa: CASSPSGFGRAFEQFF
v_gene: TRBV7-9
d_gene: TRBD2
j_gene: TRBJ2-1
abundance: NA

CDR3nt: TGTGCCAGCAGCCCAGGGACTAGCTATGCAGATACGCAGTATTTT
CDR3aa: CASSPGTSYADTQYF
v_gene: TRBV11-3
d_gene: TRBD2
j_gene: TRBJ2-3
abundance: NA

CDR3nt: TGTGCCAGCAGCTTAGCGGACAGGGCCGCTTCCTCCTACGAGCAGTACTTC
CDR3aa: CASSLADRAASSYEQYF
v_gene: TRBV7-8
d_gene: TRBD1
j_gene: TRBJ2-7
abundance: NA

CDR3nt: TGTGCCAGCAGTTCGGGACTAGCGGGAGAGGGAGAGACCCAGTACTTC
CDR3aa: CASSSGLAGEGETQYF
v_gene: TRBV27
d_gene: TRBD2
j_gene: TRBJ2-5
abundance: NA

CDR3nt: TGTGCCAGCACCCCCCAGTGGAGGGAGGATGGCTACACCTTC
CDR3aa: CASTPQWREDGYTF
v_gene: TRBV4-2
d_gene: NA
j_gene: TRBJ1-2
abundance: few

CDR3nt: TGTGCCAGCAGCCGTAGGGACAGGGATAACTATGGCTACACCTTC
CDR3aa: CASSRRDRDNYGYTF
v_gene: TRBV7-6
d_gene: TRBD1
j_gene: TRBJ1-2
abundance: NA

CDR3nt: TGTGCCAGCAGCTTAGTGTCAGGGTTTGAAAAACTGTTTTTT
CDR3aa: CASSLVSGFEKLFF
v_gene: TRBV7-6
d_gene: NA
j_gene: TRBJ1-4
abundance: NA

CDR3nt: TGTGCCGGGACGAGGGGAAACACCATATATTTT
CDR3aa: CAGTRGNTIYF
v_gene: TRBV30
d_gene: NA
j_gene: TRBJ1-3
abundance: NA

CDR3nt: TGTGCCACCCAGGGGCCGTTATTTGGCACCTACGAGCAGTACTTC
CDR3aa: CATQGPLFGTYEQYF
v_gene: TRBV28
d_gene: NA
j_gene: TRBJ2-7
abundance: NA

CDR3nt: TGTGCCAGCAGCGTAACCACGGGACAGGGTTATCAAGAGACCCAGTACTTC
CDR3aa: CASSVTTGQGYQETQYF
v_gene: TRBV9
d_gene: TRBD1
j_gene: TRBJ2-5
abundance: NA

CDR3nt: TGTGCCAGCATCGGGCGGGAGTACGGGGAGCTGTTTTTT
CDR3aa: CASIGREYGELFF
v_gene: TRBV2
d_gene: TRBD2
j_gene: TRBJ2-2
abundance: NA

CDR3nt: TGTGCCACCACCGGGACGGGGGTTACGAACACTGAAGCTTTCTTT
CDR3aa: CATTGTGVTNTEAFF
v_gene: TRBV19
d_gene: NA
j_gene: TRBJ1-1
abundance: NA

CDR3nt: TGTGCCAGTAGGGAGCAGCTAGCAACTAATGAAAAACTGTTTTTT
CDR3aa: CASREQLATNEKLFF
v_gene: TRBV19
d_gene: NA
j_gene: TRBJ1-4
abundance: NA

CDR3nt: TGTGCCTGGAGCGATGTCGGGGGCACTGAAGCTTTCTTT
CDR3aa: CAWSDVGGTEAFF
v_gene: TRBV30
d_gene: NA
j_gene: TRBJ1-1
abundance: NA

CDR3nt: TGTGCCAGCAGTTTCCAGGGTTACGATCAGCCCCAGCATTTT
CDR3aa: CASSFQGYDQPQHF
v_gene: TRBV28
d_gene: NA
j_gene: TRBJ1-5
abundance: NA

CDR3nt: TGTGCCAGCAGTCAAGGGACAGAACGTGGCTACACCTTC
CDR3aa: CASSQGTERGYTF
v_gene: TRBV28
d_gene: TRBD1
j_gene: TRBJ1-2
abundance: NA

CDR3nt: TGCGCCAGCAGCTTTTCCGGGAACACCGGGGAGCTGTTTTTT
CDR3aa: CASSFSGNTGELFF
v_gene: TRBV5-1
d_gene: NA
j_gene: TRBJ2-2
abundance: NA

CDR3nt: TGTGCCAGCTACGGGACTAGCGGGAATAATGAGCAGTTCTTC
CDR3aa: CASYGTSGNNEQFF
v_gene: TRBV2
d_gene: TRBD2
j_gene: TRBJ2-1
abundance: NA

CDR3nt: TGTGCTAGTGGTGCATCCTATACGGGACTAGCGGGAGGACGATTGTACAATGAGCAGTTCTTC
CDR3aa: CASGASYTGLAGGRLYNEQFF
v_gene: TRBV12-5
d_gene: TRBD2
j_gene: TRBJ2-1
abundance: NA

CDR3nt: TGTGCCAGCAGCTTTAGCGGGACTACCTACGAGCAGTACTTC
CDR3aa: CASSFSGTTYEQYF
v_gene: TRBV2
d_gene: TRBD2
j_gene: TRBJ2-7
abundance: NA

CDR3nt: TGTGCCAGCAGCTTAGGTGGGGAGAACGAGCAGTACTTC
CDR3aa: CASSLGGENEQYF
v_gene: TRBV11-3
d_gene: NA
j_gene: TRBJ2-7
abundance: NA

CDR3nt: TGTGCCAGCAGTTACGCAACAGGGGGCTATGGCTACACCTTC
CDR3aa: CASSYATGGYGYTF
v_gene: TRBV6-6
d_gene: TRBD1
j_gene: TRBJ1-2
abundance: NA

CDR3nt: TGTGCCTGGAGTCGAGGGGGGTTCGGACTAGGGTACGAGCAGTACTTC
CDR3aa: CAWSRGGFGLGYEQYF
v_gene: TRBV30
d_gene: NA
j_gene: TRBJ2-7
abundance: NA

CDR3nt: TGTGCCTGGACACGGACAGGGGAAGCTTTCTTT
CDR3aa: CAWTRTGEAFF
v_gene: TRBV30
d_gene: TRBD1
j_gene: TRBJ1-1
abundance: few

CDR3nt: TGTGCCAGCAGTCGTTTAGCGGGAGGGAAGTCCTACGAGCAGTACTTC
CDR3aa: CASSRLAGGKSYEQYF
v_gene: TRBV27
d_gene: TRBD2
j_gene: TRBJ2-7
abundance: few

CDR3nt: TGTGCCAGTAGGGCCTTTCCACAGGGGGGTTTGAACACTGAAGCTTTCTTT
CDR3aa: CASRAFPQGGLNTEAFF
v_gene: TRBV19
d_gene: TRBD1
j_gene: TRBJ1-1
abundance: NA